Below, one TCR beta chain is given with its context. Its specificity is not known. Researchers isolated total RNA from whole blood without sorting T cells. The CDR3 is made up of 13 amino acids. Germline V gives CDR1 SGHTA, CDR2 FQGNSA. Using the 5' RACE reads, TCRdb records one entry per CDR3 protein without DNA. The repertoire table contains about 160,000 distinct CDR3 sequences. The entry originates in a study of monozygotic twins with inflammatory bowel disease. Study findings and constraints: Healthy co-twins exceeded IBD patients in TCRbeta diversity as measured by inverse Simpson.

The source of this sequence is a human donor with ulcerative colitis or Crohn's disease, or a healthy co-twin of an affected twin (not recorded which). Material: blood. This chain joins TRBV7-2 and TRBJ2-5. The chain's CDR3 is CASSSMMGETQYF.